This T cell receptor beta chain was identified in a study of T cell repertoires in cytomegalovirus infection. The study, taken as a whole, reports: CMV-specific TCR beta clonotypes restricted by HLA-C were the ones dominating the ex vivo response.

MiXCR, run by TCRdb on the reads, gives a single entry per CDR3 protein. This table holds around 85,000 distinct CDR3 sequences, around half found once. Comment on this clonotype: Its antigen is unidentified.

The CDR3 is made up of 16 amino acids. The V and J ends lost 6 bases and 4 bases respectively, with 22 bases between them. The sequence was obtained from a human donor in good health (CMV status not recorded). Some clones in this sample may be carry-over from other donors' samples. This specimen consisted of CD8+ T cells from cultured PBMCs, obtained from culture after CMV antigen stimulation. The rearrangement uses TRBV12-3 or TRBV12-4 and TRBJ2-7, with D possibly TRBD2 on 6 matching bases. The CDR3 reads CASSPTFSGQPYEQYF. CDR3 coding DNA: TGTGCCAGCAGCCCCACTTTCAGCGGGCAGCCATACGAGCAGTACTTC.